This TCR beta chain is drawn from a study of blood T cell repertoires in COVID-19. Trimming took 5 bases from V and 7 from J, leaving 14 bases between them. CDR3 length: 13 residues. From germline, CDR1 is MNHEY and CDR2 SMNVEV (reference sequence). Data came from immunoSEQ multiplex PCR; TCRdb stores just in-frame clones and leaves some out. The top ten clones hold around 2% of a sample with under 150,000 clones, around two thirds of them seen once. This receptor was taken from a woman aged 70-85 years with acute or convalescent COVID-19. The sequenced sample consisted of peripheral blood. This chain links TRBV27 with TRBJ2-5; D might be TRBD2 (6 bases). The CDR3 protein is CASSLTSSGTQYF. CDR3 nucleotide sequence: TGTGCCAGCAGTCTTACTAGCTCTGGGACCCAGTACTTC.